Here is one T cell receptor (beta chain) with its context. The target antigen is unknown. Germline V gene lookup returns CDR1 SNHLY and CDR2 FYNNEI. The germline V and J ends were trimmed by 7 bases and 1 base, with 4 bases remaining between them. This CDR3 region has 11 residues. The nonmyeloablative bone marrow transplants came from related graft donors, with transient mixed chimerism. Repertoires were generated with immunoSEQ multiplex PCR, while TCRdb's copy carries only in-frame clones and drops some. The sample has approximately 60,000 clones; 70% to 90% are singletons. The data stem from a study of Tregs in tolerant kidney transplant recipients. Whole-study results and caveats: No direct test of biological reproducibility was done here. Some patients' samples used different primers over time, so nucleotide sequences weren't comparable. Findings come from small patient numbers and require larger validation.

The clonotype was recovered from a human patient who received a combined kidney and bone marrow transplant. Some T cells may possibly be graft donor cells. Specimen: CD4+ T cells from blood (PBMCs), collected 6 months after the transplant. V gene TRBV2 combines with J gene TRBJ2-5, with no clear D. The CDR3 reads CASISQETQYF. The CDR3 region has the DNA TGTGCCAGCATTAGCCAAGAGACCCAGTACTTC.